This T cell receptor beta chain was profiled in a study of CD8 T cells in ankylosing spondylitis. In making TCR beta libraries, quantitative 5'-RACE with molecular barcodes was used. TCRdb itself ran the 5' RACE reads through MiXCR, one entry per CDR3 protein. This table has about 540,000 distinct CDR3 sequences, over 9.5% appearing once. Concerning this clonotype: Its antigen remains unknown.

Findings and caveats of the study: Previously reported in reactive arthritis synovial fluid and blood were some of the motif variants. A TCR beta motif of 7 to 9 highly homologous variants seemed to mark ankylosing spondylitis blood. Significant enrichment of disease-linked clones was reportedly seen in matched ankylosing spondylitis synovial fluid. Disease-linked clones were CD8+ and relatively rare in peripheral blood.

Germline V gene data show CDR1 as MNHEY and CDR2 as SMNVEV (reference sequence). Trimming cost V 7 bases and J 6 bases, with 13 bases left between them. The CDR3 loop spans 14 amino acids. Sequencing was performed on blood, either unsorted or a sorted T cell fraction (not recorded which). J is TRBJ1-6 and V is TRBV27, with a weak D call TRBD1 (5 bases). This receptor was obtained from a male donor with ankylosing spondylitis. CDR3 region: CASTFTGGNSPLHF. CDR3 sequence (DNA): TGTGCCAGCACCTTTACGGGGGGTAATTCACCCCTCCACTTT.